This entry describes one T cell receptor (beta chain). The sample originates from a study of blood T cell repertoires in COVID-19. The method was immunoSEQ multiplex PCR; TCRdb's version includes in-frame clones alone and lacks a portion of them. This table holds over 250,000 clones, roughly nine tenths found once. The sequenced sample was peripheral blood. This clonotype was sampled from a woman in her thirties with COVID-19, enrolled during active disease.

The CDR3 bases are TGTGCCAGCAGTGTGACAGGGTTAAACTCACCCCTCCACTTT. Protein sequence: CASSVTGLNSPLHF. The chain recombines TRBV27 with TRBJ1-6, with 7 bases lining up with TRBD1. Germline V gene sequence: CDR1 MNHEY, CDR2 SMNVEV (reference sequence). V lost 5 bases to trimming and J lost 10 bases; unmatched junction nucleotides: 8. CDR3 length equals 14 residues.